Listed below are T cell receptor beta chains from one sample, sequenced in a study of T cells in Graves' hyperthyroidism and ophthalmopathy. One entry per CDR3 protein results from TCRdb running MiXCR on the multiplex PCR reads. This table holds fewer than 650,000 distinct CDR3 sequences, roughly 14% found once. The sequencing input was blood. Source of these receptors: a woman between 40 and 50 years old with Graves' ophthalmopathy. Both conserved end residues are part of each CDR3. D genes are given only for firm matches. Clone size, where shown, is once, few, many, or a class for clones that have expanded.

CDR3: CASSPVAISSYEQYF
DNA: TGTGCCAGCAGCCCAGTAGCGATAAGCTCCTACGAGCAGTACTTC
V: TRBV7-2
J: TRBJ2-7
D: -
size: many

CDR3: CASSSSGTTEQYF
DNA: TGTGCCAGCAGTTCCTCGGGAACGACAGAGCAGTACTTC
V: TRBV6-5
J: TRBJ2-7
D: -
size: many

CDR3: CAWSPPRQGAYEQYF
DNA: TGTGCCTGGAGTCCTCCGAGACAGGGGGCCTACGAGCAGTACTTC
V: TRBV30
J: TRBJ2-7
D: TRBD1
size: few

CDR3: CSASYPTGTTETQYF
DNA: TGCAGTGCTAGTTACCCCACCGGGACAACAGAGACCCAGTACTTC
V: TRBV20-1
J: TRBJ2-5
D: -
size: -

CDR3: CASSQESDTIPLGTEAFF
DNA: TGTGCCAGCAGCCAAGAGTCGGACACAATCCCCCTGGGCACTGAAGCTTTCTTT
V: TRBV4-2
J: TRBJ1-1
D: -
size: many

CDR3: CASSLGGGGKLFF
DNA: TGTGCCAGCAGTTTGGGGGGCGGAGGAAAACTGTTTTTT
V: TRBV12-3/TRBV12-4
J: TRBJ1-4
D: -
size: -

CDR3: CASSQSYRNTGELFF
DNA: TGTGCCAGCAGCCAATCGTACAGAAACACCGGGGAGCTGTTTTTT
V: TRBV16
J: TRBJ2-2
D: -
size: -

CDR3: CASSLDRVGHEQYF
DNA: TGTGCCAGCAGCTTAGACAGGGTAGGTCACGAGCAGTACTTC
V: TRBV7-9
J: TRBJ2-7
D: -
size: many

CDR3: CASSYSGGFGELFF
DNA: TGTGCCAGCAGTTACTCTGGTGGGTTCGGGGAGCTGTTTTTT
V: TRBV6-2/TRBV6-3
J: TRBJ2-2
D: -
size: many

CDR3: CASSLRTSGRGVPGELFF
DNA: TGTGCCAGCAGCTTACGGACTAGCGGGAGGGGTGTACCCGGGGAGCTGTTTTTT
V: TRBV5-6
J: TRBJ2-2
D: TRBD2
size: -

CDR3: CASSAQGVTYNEQFF
DNA: TGTGCCAGCAGCGCACAGGGGGTTACGTACAATGAGCAGTTCTTC
V: TRBV27
J: TRBJ2-1
D: TRBD1
size: -

CDR3: CASSQDTTGSIYGYTF
DNA: TGTGCCAGCAGCCAAGACACGACCGGGTCGATATATGGCTACACCTTC
V: TRBV4-2
J: TRBJ1-2
D: -
size: -

CDR3: CSVEDLPGPNYGYTF
DNA: TGCAGCGTTGAAGATCTGCCAGGTCCAAACTATGGCTACACCTTC
V: TRBV29-1
J: TRBJ1-2
D: -
size: once

CDR3: CSAAQGSAVEQYF
DNA: TGCAGTGCTGCACAGGGGTCAGCCGTCGAGCAGTACTTC
V: TRBV20-1
J: TRBJ2-7
D: TRBD1
size: few

CDR3: CSAKLAKQETQYF
DNA: TGCAGTGCTAAACTGGCAAAACAGGAGACCCAGTACTTC
V: TRBV20-1
J: TRBJ2-5
D: -
size: many

CDR3: CATSSTSISYEQYF
DNA: TGTGCCACCAGCAGTACGAGTATCTCCTACGAGCAGTACTTC
V: TRBV15
J: TRBJ2-7
D: -
size: -

CDR3: CASSLVAVNTGELFF
DNA: TGTGCCAGCAGCTTAGTCGCCGTGAACACCGGGGAGCTGTTTTTT
V: TRBV7-6
J: TRBJ2-2
D: -
size: many

CDR3: CSATTSNFYEQYF
DNA: TGCAGTGCCACAACTAGTAATTTCTACGAGCAGTACTTC
V: TRBV20-1
J: TRBJ2-7
D: -
size: many

CDR3: CASSQEPAYEQYF
DNA: TGCGCCAGCAGCCAAGAACCGGCCTACGAGCAGTACTTC
V: TRBV4-1
J: TRBJ2-7
D: -
size: -

CDR3: CATSRDRHRYNEQFF
DNA: TGTGCCACCAGCAGAGATCGACACCGCTACAATGAGCAGTTCTTC
V: TRBV15
J: TRBJ2-1
D: -
size: many

CDR3: CSARPRDRELNYGYTF
DNA: TGCAGTGCTAGGCCCCGGGACAGGGAGCTTAACTATGGCTACACCTTC
V: TRBV20-1
J: TRBJ1-2
D: TRBD1
size: many

CDR3: CASSRRLDRNTEAFF
DNA: TGTGCCAGCAGCCGAAGACTGGACAGGAACACTGAAGCTTTCTTT
V: TRBV6-2/TRBV6-3
J: TRBJ1-1
D: -
size: many

CDR3: CAWSLQGSSEQYF
DNA: TGTGCCTGGAGCCTACAGGGTTCGTCCGAGCAGTACTTC
V: TRBV30
J: TRBJ2-7
D: -
size: many

CDR3: CASSSALGETQYF
DNA: TGTGCCAGCAGTTCGGCACTTGGGGAGACCCAGTACTTC
V: TRBV6-5
J: TRBJ2-5
D: -
size: many

CDR3: CASSLGRGEGGYTF
DNA: TGTGCCAGCAGCTTAGGGAGGGGTGAGGGAGGCTACACCTTC
V: TRBV7-8
J: TRBJ1-2
D: -
size: many

CDR3: CASRRTGETSYEQYF
DNA: TGTGCCAGCAGACGGACAGGGGAAACCTCCTACGAGCAGTACTTC
V: TRBV6-1
J: TRBJ2-7
D: TRBD1
size: many

CDR3: CSVGQFLNYGYTF
DNA: TGCAGCGTCGGACAGTTCTTAAACTATGGCTACACCTTC
V: TRBV29-1
J: TRBJ1-2
D: -
size: many

CDR3: CASSPTDPGTGNYEQYF
DNA: TGTGCCAGCAGCCCAACCGACCCCGGGACAGGGAACTACGAGCAGTACTTC
V: TRBV28
J: TRBJ2-7
D: TRBD1
size: -

CDR3: CASSPAPDVVKTQYF
DNA: TGTGCCAGCAGCCCAGCCCCGGACGTCGTAAAGACCCAGTACTTC
V: TRBV7-2
J: TRBJ2-5
D: -
size: -

CDR3: CASSSPSRGLEGYTF
DNA: TGTGCCAGCAGTTCACCCAGTCGGGGTTTGGAGGGCTACACCTTC
V: TRBV6-2/TRBV6-3
J: TRBJ1-2
D: -
size: many

CDR3: CASSPPDRGYTF
DNA: TGTGCCAGCTCACCTCCCGACCGGGGCTACACCTTC
V: TRBV18
J: TRBJ1-2
D: -
size: -

CDR3: CASTRLAVTYEQYF
DNA: TGTGCCAGCACTCGACTAGCGGTTACCTACGAGCAGTACTTC
V: TRBV28
J: TRBJ2-7
D: TRBD2
size: -

CDR3: CSAAQPQGARGYTF
DNA: TGCAGTGCTGCCCAACCGCAGGGGGCGCGTGGCTACACCTTC
V: TRBV20-1
J: TRBJ1-2
D: TRBD1
size: -

CDR3: CASSTGLAVTNTGELFF
DNA: TGTGCCAGTAGTACCGGACTAGCGGTCACAAACACCGGGGAGCTGTTTTTT
V: TRBV19
J: TRBJ2-2
D: TRBD2
size: many

CDR3: CATGGRTSDRKYQETQYF
DNA: TGTGCCACCGGGGGGCGGACTAGCGACCGGAAGTACCAAGAGACCCAGTACTTC
V: TRBV28
J: TRBJ2-5
D: TRBD2
size: many

CDR3: CASSLPRQGGQETQYF
DNA: TGTGCCAGCAGTTTACCTCGGCAGGGAGGCCAAGAGACCCAGTACTTC
V: TRBV28
J: TRBJ2-5
D: -
size: many

CDR3: CASSQGWVQRAAEAFF
DNA: TGCGCCAGCAGCCAAGGATGGGTTCAAAGGGCAGCTGAAGCTTTCTTT
V: TRBV4-1
J: TRBJ1-1
D: -
size: many

CDR3: CASSFMGGTEAFF
DNA: TGTGCCAGCAGTTTTATGGGGGGCACTGAAGCTTTCTTT
V: TRBV27
J: TRBJ1-1
D: -
size: many

CDR3: CAHLGRESTDTQYF
DNA: TGCGCCCACCTGGGGCGGGAGAGCACAGATACGCAGTATTTT
V: TRBV5-1
J: TRBJ2-3
D: TRBD2
size: few

CDR3: CASTRGVGNTIYF
DNA: TGTGCCAGTACCAGGGGAGTCGGAAACACCATATATTTT
V: TRBV19
J: TRBJ1-3
D: -
size: many

CDR3: CASSADRGIHRELFF
DNA: TGTGCCAGTAGTGCCGACAGGGGGATACACCGGGAGCTGTTTTTT
V: TRBV19
J: TRBJ2-2
D: TRBD1
size: many

CDR3: CASSYGRQGLPYEQYF
DNA: TGTGCCAGCAGTTACGGTCGGCAGGGGCTCCCCTACGAGCAGTACTTC
V: TRBV6-5
J: TRBJ2-7
D: -
size: many

CDR3: CASSKTGPYGYTF
DNA: TGTGCCAGCAGTAAGACAGGGCCCTATGGCTACACCTTC
V: TRBV6-1
J: TRBJ1-2
D: TRBD1
size: few

CDR3: CASSLPESSYEQYF
DNA: TGTGCCAGCAGCTTACCGGAGAGCTCCTACGAGCAGTACTTC
V: TRBV13
J: TRBJ2-7
D: -
size: -

CDR3: CAISPGDSYYEQYF
DNA: TGTGCCATCAGTCCAGGGGACTCCTACTACGAGCAGTACTTC
V: TRBV10-3
J: TRBJ2-7
D: -
size: many

CDR3: CASSLAQVDSYNTGELFF
DNA: TGTGCCAGCAGTTTAGCCCAAGTCGACAGCTATAACACCGGGGAGCTGTTTTTT
V: TRBV12-3/TRBV12-4
J: TRBJ2-2
D: -
size: many

CDR3: CASSPPTGRDEQYF
DNA: TGTGCCAGCAGCCCTCCGACAGGGAGGGACGAGCAGTACTTC
V: TRBV7-2
J: TRBJ2-7
D: -
size: -

CDR3: CASSLSGTVNQETQYF
DNA: TGTGCCAGCAGCTTATCGGGGACAGTAAACCAAGAGACCCAGTACTTC
V: TRBV7-9
J: TRBJ2-5
D: TRBD1
size: many

CDR3: CSAPRTQIYGYTF
DNA: TGCAGTGCTCCTCGGACGCAAATCTATGGCTACACCTTC
V: TRBV20-1
J: TRBJ1-2
D: -
size: many

CDR3: CASSLRTVSTEAFF
DNA: TGTGCCAGCAGTCTACGGACCGTATCGACTGAAGCTTTCTTT
V: TRBV12-3/TRBV12-4
J: TRBJ1-1
D: -
size: many

CDR3: CSASLRDSAGGTYEQYF
DNA: TGCAGTGCTAGCCTCCGAGACTCAGCGGGAGGAACCTACGAGCAGTACTTC
V: TRBV20-1
J: TRBJ2-7
D: TRBD2
size: many

CDR3: CASSPLGQIYGYTF
DNA: TGTGCCAGCAGCCCACTAGGACAGATCTATGGCTACACCTTC
V: TRBV9
J: TRBJ1-2
D: -
size: -